This T cell receptor (beta chain) was found in a study of blood T cells in healthy people across ages. Approximately 9.4 milliliters was the volume of peripheral blood drawn from each donor. For the second PCR, which ran for about 7 to 11 cycles, a sample-barcoded 5' primer and a J-beta primer mix were used. TCRdb reprocessed the 5' RACE reads via MiXCR and lists one record per CDR3 protein. The sample yields more than 550,000 distinct CDR3 sequences, 22% seen once. This clonotype was counted between two and nine times. Sequenced: blood. The sequence was obtained from a man between 65 and 85 years old in good health.

Written as DNA, the CDR3 is TGCGCCAGCAGCCAAATTAGCGGGTCCTACAATGAGCAGTTCTTC. It translates to CASSQISGSYNEQFF. V and J are TRBV4-3 and TRBJ2-1; 7 bases align to TRBD2. Germline V lookup: CDR1 LGHNA, CDR2 YSLEER. The CDR3 loop spans 15 amino acids. V was clipped by 2 bases and J by 1 base; unmatched bases: 2.